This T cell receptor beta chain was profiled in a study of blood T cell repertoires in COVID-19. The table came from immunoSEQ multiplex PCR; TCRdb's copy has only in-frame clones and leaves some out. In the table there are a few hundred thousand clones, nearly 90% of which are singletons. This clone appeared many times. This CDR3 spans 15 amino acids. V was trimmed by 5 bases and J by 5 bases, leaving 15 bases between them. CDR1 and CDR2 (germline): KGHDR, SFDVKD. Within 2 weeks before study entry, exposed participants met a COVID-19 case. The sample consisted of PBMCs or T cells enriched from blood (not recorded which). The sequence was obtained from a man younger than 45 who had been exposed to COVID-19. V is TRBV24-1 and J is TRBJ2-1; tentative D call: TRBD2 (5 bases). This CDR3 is CATSVGSGADNEQFF. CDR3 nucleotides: TGTGCCACCAGTGTGGGGAGTGGTGCCGACAATGAGCAGTTCTTC.